The present TCR beta chain was sequenced within a study of T cells expressing NK-cell markers. One entry per CDR3 protein, without DNA, is what TCRdb gives after re-calling the 5' RACE reads. In all, the sample yields hundreds of thousands of distinct CDR3 sequences. The CDR3 is 15 amino acids. Germline CDR1 is LNHNV and CDR2 is YYDKDF (reference sequence). The J gene is TRBJ2-2, the V gene TRBV15; the TCRdb D gene call, TRBD2, has no DNA to confirm it. The TCR comes from a woman between 18 and 70 years old in good health. Specimen: blood T cells: a sorted CD56 or NKG2C T cell subset, CD4+ or CD8+ T cells, or bulk PBMC T cells (not recorded which). The CDR3 loop is CATSRGRRDTGELFF.